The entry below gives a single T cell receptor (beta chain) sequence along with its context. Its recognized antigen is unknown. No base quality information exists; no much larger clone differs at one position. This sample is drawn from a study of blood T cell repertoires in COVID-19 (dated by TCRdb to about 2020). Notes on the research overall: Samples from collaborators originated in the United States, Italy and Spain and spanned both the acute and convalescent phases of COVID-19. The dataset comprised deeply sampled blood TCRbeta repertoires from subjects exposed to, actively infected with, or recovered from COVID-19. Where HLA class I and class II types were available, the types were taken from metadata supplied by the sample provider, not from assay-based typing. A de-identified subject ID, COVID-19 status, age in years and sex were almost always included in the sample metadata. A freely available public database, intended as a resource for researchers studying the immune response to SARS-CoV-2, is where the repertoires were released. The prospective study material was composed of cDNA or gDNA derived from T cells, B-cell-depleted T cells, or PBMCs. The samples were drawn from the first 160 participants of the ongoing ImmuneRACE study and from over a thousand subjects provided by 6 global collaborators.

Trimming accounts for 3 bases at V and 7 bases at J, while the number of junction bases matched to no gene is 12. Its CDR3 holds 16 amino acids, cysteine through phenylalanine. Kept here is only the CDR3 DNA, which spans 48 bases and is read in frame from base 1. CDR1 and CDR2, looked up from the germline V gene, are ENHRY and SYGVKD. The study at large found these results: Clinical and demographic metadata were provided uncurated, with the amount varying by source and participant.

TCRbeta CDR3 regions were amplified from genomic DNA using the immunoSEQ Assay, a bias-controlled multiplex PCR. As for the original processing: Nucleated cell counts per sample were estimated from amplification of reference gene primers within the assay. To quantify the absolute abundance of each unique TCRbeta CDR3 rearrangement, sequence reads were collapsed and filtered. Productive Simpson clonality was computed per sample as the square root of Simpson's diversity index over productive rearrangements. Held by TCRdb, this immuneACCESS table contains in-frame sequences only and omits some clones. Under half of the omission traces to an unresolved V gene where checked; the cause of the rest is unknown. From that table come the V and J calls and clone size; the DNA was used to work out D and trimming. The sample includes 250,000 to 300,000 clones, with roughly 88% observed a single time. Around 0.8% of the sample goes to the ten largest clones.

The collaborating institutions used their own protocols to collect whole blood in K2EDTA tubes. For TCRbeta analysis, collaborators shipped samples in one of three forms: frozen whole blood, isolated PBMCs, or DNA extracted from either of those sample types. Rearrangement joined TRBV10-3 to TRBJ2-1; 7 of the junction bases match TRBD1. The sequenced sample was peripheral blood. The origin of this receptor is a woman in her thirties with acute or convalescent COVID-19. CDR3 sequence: CAISEATGLAINEQFF. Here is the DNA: TGTGCCATCAGTGAAGCGACAGGGTTGGCGATTAATGAGCAGTTCTTC.